A single T cell receptor (beta chain) is shown here with its context. These data originate in a study of blood T cell repertoires in COVID-19. Looking at the study overall: There were acute and convalescent COVID-19 samples, and they came from the United States, Italy and Spain. T cells, B-cell-depleted T cells, or PBMCs supplied cDNA or gDNA.

The authors' processing: Counts of nucleated cells, estimated from reference gene primer amplification, were obtained. Sequenced by immunoSEQ multiplex PCR; TCRdb stores in-frame clones only, minus some. For V, J and clone size, that table is used; D and trimming come from the DNA. The data contain approximately 110,000 clones, roughly 85% of them singletons. Sequences were obtained from peripheral blood. This TCR was recovered from a human donor in a cohort sampled during active COVID-19.

CDR3: CASRQNQGLSNQPQHF. The CDR3, as DNA: TGCGCCAGCAGACAGAATCAGGGATTGTCCAATCAGCCCCAGCATTTT. The chain is built from TRBV5-1 and TRBJ1-5; tentatively, D is TRBD1 (5 bases). Trimming left V 5 bases short and J 3 bases short, with 18 bases between. This CDR3 region has 16 residues. Germline-derived CDR1 and CDR2 are SGHRS and YFSETQ.